The 27 T cell receptor beta chains below come from one sample, sequenced in a study of shared clonotypes between healthy human individuals. Sequencing was performed with immunoSEQ multiplex PCR; in TCRdb, only in-frame clones are kept and a portion is missing. The sample includes 600,000 to 750,000 clones, less than 80% seen only once; the top ten take approximately 2%. The sample taken for sequencing was memory CD4+ T cells sorted from blood. This sample's subset: CD45RA-negative fraction. The receptors stem from a woman younger than 45 in good health.

This clone was recorded a few times. This sequence joins TRBV19 and TRBJ1-3; tentative D call: TRBD1 (6 bases). The CDR3 contains 16 residues. Trimming removed 3 bases at V and 2 bases at J, with 14 bases between. Germline V gives CDR1 LNHDA, CDR2 SQIVND (reference sequence). CDR3 amino acids: CASSIGGGRTGNTIYF. The CDR3, as DNA: TGTGCCAGTAGTATTGGTGGGGGCCGGACTGGAAACACCATATATTTT.

This sequence joins TRBV5-4 and TRBJ2-3, with 7 bases that match TRBD1. This CDR3 contains 19 residues. CDR1 SGHNT and CDR2 YYREEE come from the germline V gene (reference sequence). V gave up 1 base and J gave up 2 bases; unmatched junction bases: 16. Here the CDR3 reads CASSLRGTPQGRPTDTQYF. CDR3 nucleotides: TGTGCCAGCAGCTTGAGAGGAACACCACAGGGGCGCCCCACAGATACGCAGTATTTT.

The rearrangement links TRBV29-1 to TRBJ2-3; weak D call: TRBD2 (5 bases). The CDR3 has 11 residues. The V gene lost 6 bases and the J gene lost 6 bases, with 10 bases spanning the gap. The germline gives CDR1 SQVTM, CDR2 ANQGSEA. DNA for the CDR3: TGCAGCGTCTTACTAGTTGATACGCAGTATTTT. Translated: CSVLLVDTQYF.

This chain joins TRBV28 and TRBJ1-2; possible D gene TRBD1, 6 bases. V lost 7 bases, J lost 1 base, and 16 bases lay in between. From germline, CDR1 is MDHEN and CDR2 SYDVKM. This CDR3 has 15 amino acids. The CDR3: CASTEGGTLNYGYTF. The CDR3 region has the DNA TGTGCCAGCACCGAGGGGGGGACACTTAACTATGGCTACACCTTC.

The V call is TRBV7-8, the J call TRBJ2-1, with 7 nucleotides matching TRBD2. V lost 10 bases and J lost 10; bases outside the gene matches: 7. This CDR3 region has 11 residues. The germline CDR1 and CDR2 sequences are SGHVS and FQNEAQ. DNA of the CDR3: TGTGCCATACGGGGGAGGGAGGAGCAGTTCTTC. Protein sequence: CAIRGREEQFF.

Notes on this clone: Other DNA sequences from this sample encode an identical CDR3 as well. This chain joins TRBV19 and TRBJ2-2; unclear D gene. Trimming took 3 bases from V and 0 from J, leaving 8 bases between them. The germline CDR1 and CDR2 sequences are LNHDA and SQIVND (reference sequence). The CDR3 spans 15 residues. The CDR3 loop reads CASSIGSANTGELFF. DNA of the CDR3: TGTGCCAGTAGTATTGGGTCAGCGAACACCGGGGAGCTGTTTTTT.

J is TRBJ2-1 and V is TRBV28, with 7 bases fitting TRBD2. Germline-derived CDR1 and CDR2 are MDHEN and SYDVKM. After removal of 5 bases from V and 2 bases from J, the junction contained 6 bases not matched to a gene. The CDR3 totals 15 residues. The CDR3 DNA follows: TGTGCCAGCAGTCCTACTAGCGCCACCTACAATGAGCAGTTCTTC. Protein product: CASSPTSATYNEQFF.

The V gene is TRBV6-1, the J gene TRBJ2-1, with no clear D. Trimming removed 8 bases from V and 6 bases from J, with 20 bases in between. CDR1 is MNHNS and CDR2 is SASEGT in the germline V gene. This CDR3 comprises 15 residues. In DNA form, the CDR3 reads TGTGCCAGCTCCGGCTTTGAGGACGCTCCCAATGAGCAGTTCTTC. This translates into CASSGFEDAPNEQFF.

This clone was seen repeatedly, ten times or more. The V and J genes are TRBV19 and TRBJ2-3; 8 nucleotides match TRBD1. The trim removed 4 bases at V and 1 base at J, leaving 1 base unmatched. Per the germline V gene, CDR1 is LNHDA and CDR2 is SQIVND (reference sequence). This CDR3 has 14 residues. CDR3 sequence: CASSRTGRTDTQYF. CDR3 coding DNA: TGTGCCAGTAGTAGGACAGGGCGCACAGATACGCAGTATTTT.

The V call is TRBV4-1, the J call TRBJ1-4, with a possible D match to TRBD1 (5 bases). CDR3 size: 17 residues. In germline, CDR1 is MGHRA, CDR2 YSYEKL. V lost 1 base and J lost 3, with 15 bases in between. CDR3 sequence (DNA): TGCGCCAGCAGCCAAGTCCGGGGGTGGGGAGCTAATGAAAAACTGTTTTTT. This gives the protein CASSQVRGWGANEKLFF.

This clone occurred a few times. The sample carries other DNA sequences with the same CDR3. This rearrangement joins TRBV6-1 to TRBJ2-7, with D possibly matching TRBD2 (6 bases). Germline values: CDR1 MNHNS, CDR2 SASEGT. CDR3 length equals 12 residues. Deletions cut 7 bases from V and 4 bases from J, with 11 bases between. The CDR3 is CASTRGAYEQYF. The CDR3 DNA is TGTGCCAGCACGCGCGGGGCATACGAGCAGTACTTC.

The chain joins TRBV7-6 to TRBJ2-2; TRBD2 aligns across 15 bases. Losses at the gene ends were 4 bases for V and 0 bases for J; bases not matched to a gene: 6. The CDR3 contains 19 residues. CDR1 and CDR2 from the germline V gene are SGHVS and FNYEAQ. CDR3 in DNA: TGTGCCAGCAGCTCGTGGACTAGCGGGAGGGATACGAACACCGGGGAGCTGTTTTTT. Translated: CASSSWTSGRDTNTGELFF.

V usage is TRBV11-3 and J usage is TRBJ1-1; D is perhaps TRBD1 (5 bases). The germline V gene encodes CDR1 SGHNT and CDR2 YENEEA. The CDR3 has 12 amino acids. Trimming removed 8 bases from V and 4 bases from J, with 11 bases in between. This CDR3 reads CASGTDTTEAFF. The DNA of the CDR3 is TGTGCCAGCGGCACGGACACCACTGAAGCTTTCTTT.

The V gene is TRBV7-9, the J gene TRBJ2-1; TRBD2 is a possible D gene (5 bases). CDR1 SEHNR and CDR2 FQNEAQ come from the germline V gene (reference sequence). V was clipped by 1 base and J by 5 bases, with 18 bases between them. The CDR3 is made up of 17 amino acids. The CDR3 protein is CASSLVIAAGRDNEQFF. In DNA form, the CDR3 reads TGTGCCAGCAGCTTAGTAATCGCTGCGGGCCGGGACAATGAGCAGTTCTTC.

The chain uses TRBV6-5 and TRBJ1-1, with D possibly TRBD1 on 5 matching bases. CDR1 and CDR2 (germline): MNHEY, SVGAGI. The length of the CDR3 is 15 residues. The ends were cut back, 6 bases at V and 1 base at J, with 15 bases in the middle. The DNA for the CDR3 is TGTGCCAGCAGGAAAAGGGGCGGTTCGAACACTGAAGCTTTCTTT. Translated: CASRKRGGSNTEAFF.

This clone is a singleton in its sample. The rearrangement uses TRBV28 and TRBJ1-5; D might be TRBD1 (5 bases). The CDR3 sequence is 15 residues long. CDR1 MDHEN and CDR2 SYDVKM come from the germline V gene. V was clipped by 1 base and J by 3 bases, with 10 bases between them. The CDR3 loop reads CASSLLGDTNQPQHF. CDR3 in DNA: TGTGCCAGCAGTTTATTAGGGGATACCAATCAGCCCCAGCATTTT.

The chain links TRBV18 to TRBJ2-7; 9 nucleotides line up with TRBD2. The J segment lost 4 bases and the V segment lost 5 bases, leaving 15 bases of the junction unmatched. Germline-derived CDR1 and CDR2 are KGHSH and LQKENI. There are 17 residues in the CDR3. The CDR3 DNA reads as TGTGCCAGCTCAACCCGCGGGGGAGCGGGGGGAAAATACGAGCAGTACTTC. Residues: CASSTRGGAGGKYEQYF.

In this sample, this clone turned up once. In the same sample, other DNA sequences code for this CDR3. The chain recombines TRBV5-1 with TRBJ2-2; tentatively, D is TRBD2 (5 bases). The CDR3 consists of 15 residues. Trimming took off 0 bases at V and 1 base at J, with 7 bases between the two ends. In germline, CDR1 is SGHRS, CDR2 YFSETQ. The CDR3 loop is CASSLAGLNTGELFF. CDR3 sequence (DNA): TGCGCCAGCAGCTTGGCCGGACTGAACACCGGGGAGCTGTTTTTT.

This clone occurred a few times. The chain combines TRBV28 with TRBJ1-1; D is uncertain. Germline V gene data show CDR1 as MDHEN and CDR2 as SYDVKM. The CDR3 extends over 13 amino acids. V lost 5 bases and J 0 bases, leaving 7 bases between the germline ends. Here the CDR3 reads CASSQDLNTEAFF. The CDR3 coding sequence is TGTGCCAGCAGTCAGGACCTGAACACTGAAGCTTTCTTT.

The V call is TRBV11-2, the J call TRBJ2-4, with 10 nucleotides matching TRBD2. This CDR3 spans 16 amino acids. Germline CDR1 SGHAT, CDR2 FQNNGV. J lost 9 bases, V lost 0 bases, and 8 bases had no gene match. CDR3 coding DNA: TGTGCCAGCAGCTTAGAAGCGGGAGGGCCGGTGGCCATTCAGTACTTC. This translates into CASSLEAGGPVAIQYF.

This clone has only one observation. The chain recombines TRBV18 with TRBJ2-1; D is unclear. CDR1 is KGHSH, CDR2 LQKENI, per germline. Trimming took 5 bases from V and 8 from J, leaving 10 bases between them. This CDR3 is 12 amino acids long. As DNA, the CDR3 is TGTGCCAGCTCATCGACTGGCGATGAGCAGTTCTTC. It yields the protein CASSSTGDEQFF.

As to this clone: A read error is likely here: a far larger clone is one base away. At the DNA level, this CDR3 is encoded by other sequences in the same sample as well. The chain couples TRBV7-4 to TRBJ1-2, with 7 bases fitting TRBD1. With 2 bases clipped from V and 0 bases from J, the junction kept 3 bases outside the gene matches. Germline CDR1 is SGHVT and CDR2 is SQSDAQ. This CDR3 is built from 15 residues. CDR3 nucleotide sequence: TGTGCCAGCAGCTTAATGCAGGGGGCTAACTATGGCTACACCTTC. Encoded protein: CASSLMQGANYGYTF.

The J gene is TRBJ1-4, the V gene TRBV27, with D possibly matching TRBD1 (6 bases). V lost 6 bases and J 10 bases, leaving 12 bases between the germline ends. Germline CDR1 reads MNHEY; CDR2 reads SMNVEV (reference sequence). This CDR3 has 12 amino acids. The CDR3 region has the DNA TGTGCCAGCAGCCGGGACAAAGGAAAACTGTTTTTT. Its translation: CASSRDKGKLFF.

The J gene is TRBJ2-3, the V gene TRBV18; 7 bases agree with TRBD1. Germline CDR1 and CDR2: KGHSH and LQKENI. The CDR3 has 15 amino acids. After removal of 5 bases from V and 1 base from J, the junction contained 6 bases not matched to a gene. The CDR3 nucleotides read TGTGCCAGCTCATCCCGACAGGGCCGCACAGATACGCAGTATTTT. Translating it yields CASSSRQGRTDTQYF.

A single count supports this clone. The chain couples TRBV4-1 to TRBJ2-1, with TRBD2 identical over 15 bases. CDR3 size: 16 residues. With 3 bases clipped from V and 7 bases from J, the junction kept 4 bases outside the gene matches. Germline CDR1 reads MGHRA; CDR2 reads YSYEKL. CDR3 loop: CASSQGLAGGFNEQFF. In DNA form, the CDR3 reads TGCGCCAGCAGCCAGGGACTAGCGGGAGGATTTAATGAGCAGTTCTTC.

The rearrangement joins TRBV19 to TRBJ1-2; no clear D gene. This CDR3 is 14 amino acids long. Germline V gene sequence: CDR1 LNHDA, CDR2 SQIVND (reference sequence). The V and J ends lost 5 bases and 4 bases respectively, with 14 bases between them. The CDR3 loop reads CASSGLGRTYGYTF. Here the CDR3 DNA reads TGTGCCAGTAGTGGCCTCGGCAGAACCTATGGCTACACCTTC. Full variable domain (remainder filled in from reference TRBV19 and TRBJ1-2): DGGITQSPKYLFRKEGQNVTLSCEQNLNHDAMYWYRQDPGQGLRLIYYSQIVNDFQKGDIAEGYSVSREKKESFPLTVTSAQKNPTAFYLCASSGLGRTYGYTFGSGTRLTVV.

The chain employs TRBV27 and TRBJ2-3; a possible D gene is TRBD2 (6 bases). This CDR3 contains 14 residues. CDR1 MNHEY and CDR2 SMNVEV come from the germline V gene (reference sequence). The V end lost 5 bases, the J end lost 4 bases, and 13 bases lay between the germline ends. The CDR3 DNA is TGTGCCAGCAGTGTGGGAGGCGGGGCAGATACGCAGTATTTT. The encoded protein is CASSVGGGADTQYF.